This T cell receptor (beta chain) was observed in a study of Ad26.COV2.S vaccination and SARS-CoV-2 variants (dated by TCRdb to 2020 to 2023). Background on the whole study: Vaccine-arm donors were drawn from COV1001, a multicentre, randomized, double-blind, placebo-controlled phase I-IIa trial of Ad26.COV2.S in healthy adults. Throughout the experiments and outcome assessment, investigators stayed blinded to trial group allocation. Trial participants were randomized into five groups of five, in which low-dose or high-dose Ad26.COV2.S was given once or twice, or placebo was given on both occasions. Sequencing of the TCRbeta repertoire served to evaluate the specificity and breadth of SARS-CoV-2-reactive T cell receptors following Ad26.COV2.S vaccination. Ad26.COV2.S was given intramuscularly at 5x10^10 or 1x10^11 viral particles, as a single shot or as two shots 56 days apart. A total of 32 samples were included in the TCR-sequenced set, comprising some 20 Ad26.COV2.S vaccine recipients, 5 placebo recipients and 8 SARS-CoV-2 convalescent individuals. Points the paper makes about the study in general: Spike-specific TCR breadth was higher in Ad26.COV2.S recipients than in placebo recipients (P = 0.0014). The study lacked the statistical power to compare responses across vaccine doses or regimens. Vaccine and placebo recipients had similar non-spike TCR breadth, a finding consistent with the vaccine containing only spike. According to the authors, total T cell responses may have been underestimated by the TCR breadth and depth analyses. After vaccination, spike-specific CD8+ and CD4+ T cell responses were reported to show substantial breadth.

Taken from the germline V gene (reference sequence), the CDR1 and CDR2 loops are LNHDA and SQIVND. The junction shows trimming of 10 bases on V and 1 base on J, and the gene matches do not reach 7 bases of it. The CDR3 goes from the cysteine to the phenylalanine over 14 residues. The sequence is cut down to CDR3 DNA, 42 bases in frame from base 1. Concerning this clone: Its antigen is unknown. No much larger clone exists at a distance of one base, and base qualities are not known.

TCRbeta CDR3 regions were sequenced with the immunoSEQ Assay. After extraction, genomic DNA underwent amplification by bias-controlled multiplex PCR, followed by high-throughput sequencing. The authors' pipeline ran thus. To quantify the absolute abundance of every unique TCRbeta CDR3 region, sequences were collapsed and filtered. T cell fraction was estimated by normalization of TCRbeta template counts to usable DNA, with usable DNA being measured through amplification of reference genes present in all nucleated cells. Repertoire TCRs were annotated as SARS-CoV-2-specific when V gene, CDR3 amino acid sequence and J gene were exactly matched to a known reactive TCR set. The reference SARS-CoV-2 TCR set was derived from MIRA and filtered for enrichment in COVID-19-positive ImmuneCODE repertoires, a step that removed public or cross-reactive TCRs. Using the MIRA antigens, annotated TCRs were further analysed by specific ORF or by position within an ORF. Breadth was defined as the number of annotated unique rearrangements divided by the total number of unique productive rearrangements, and depth was defined as the summed frequency of the annotated unique rearrangements. Two-sided Wilcoxon rank-sum tests were used to compare TCR breadth between groups. TCRdb took over this immuneACCESS table, retaining in-frame rearrangements with V and J assigned. Such tables are incomplete; in checked studies, under half of the missing clones stem from an unresolved V gene, and the remainder is unexplained. That table furnishes V, J and clone size, whereas the DNA furnished D and trimming. Present in this sample are about 680,000 clones, roughly nine tenths of which were seen just once. The ten largest clonotypes hold about 1.5% of the sample.

Sample treatment or condition, as interpreted from the label and publication: around 19 received Ad26.COV2.S at low or high dose, single or two shots; several received placebo; per-sample allocation not given. Repertoires of vaccine and placebo recipients were sequenced from samples collected on day 63 after the first injection. Cohort 1b enrolled about 25 adults aged 18-55 years at a single site in Boston, USA, between 29 July and 7 August 2020. Ad26.COV2.S was a replication-incompetent adenovirus type 26 vector that expressed a prefusion-stabilized SARS-CoV-2 spike protein derived from the original Wuhan strain.

Here the chain combines TRBV19 and TRBJ1-1, with TRBD1 identical over 9 junction bases. The source material was peripheral blood, sampled in a trial of Ad26.COV2.S vaccine versus placebo. The TCR was taken from a person aged 18-65 years who received the Ad26.COV2.S COVID-19 vaccine or a placebo. The CDR3 has the sequence CATGRDRANTEAFF. The nucleotide sequence reads as follows: TGTGCCACCGGCCGGGACAGGGCGAACACTGAAGCTTTCTTT.